A selection of T cell receptor beta chains follows, all from one sample in a study of blood T cell repertoires in COVID-19. Clones were sequenced by immunoSEQ multiplex PCR, and TCRdb holds only the in-frame ones, with some missing. This table holds more than 45,000 clones, approximately 90% found once. The material sequenced was peripheral blood. The receptors come from a man in his sixties with acute or convalescent COVID-19. CDR3s leave out the opening cysteine and the closing phenylalanine or tryptophan.

j_call v_call cdr3_aa
TRBJ2-3 TRBV9 ASSALGTSVLSQY
TRBJ1-4 TRBV5-1 ASSQDRIATNEKLF
TRBJ2-2 TRBV6-5 ATSGGIRTGELF
TRBJ1-2 TRBV9 ASTQSGESLYGYT
TRBJ2-3 TRBV6-5 ASSYSYTDTQY
TRBJ2-7 TRBV28 ASRSTGQGTYEQY
TRBJ2-7 TRBV27 ASSQAGGPYEQY
TRBJ1-3 TRBV4-3 ASSPIGGGTKANTIY
TRBJ2-1 TRBV2 ASSRASGYNEQF
TRBJ1-2 TRBV4-3 ASSPGTGGKGYT
TRBJ2-2 TRBV10-3 ATADRAGANTGELF
TRBJ1-2 TRBV21-1 ASSPKGGYGYT
TRBJ2-6 TRBV5-1 ASSSRDRGPYSGANVLT
TRBJ2-2 TRBV28 ASSLETRASGRSGELF
TRBJ1-4 TRBV28 ASSQGGEANEKLF
TRBJ1-2 TRBV15 ATSGLSGGASGYT
TRBJ2-2 TRBV29-1 SGRRVPGELF
TRBJ2-7 TRBV5-6 ASSLVLSYEQY
TRBJ2-1 TRBV5-4 ASSLASGLYNEQF
TRBJ2-3 TRBV9 ASSLIEGTFWGDTQY
TRBJ2-1 TRBV29-1 SVDPGATNEQF
TRBJ1-4 TRBV30 AWSFGRGNEKLF
TRBJ2-1 TRBV27 ASSLLAGEGEQF
TRBJ2-4 TRBV19 ASSGGLALAKNIQY
TRBJ1-2 TRBV20-1 SAWEGRGYT
TRBJ1-1 TRBV3-1/TRBV3-2 ASSPASGGTPEAF
TRBJ2-7 TRBV10-2 ASSDGALSADGGEQY
TRBJ2-1 TRBV6-6 ASSTISGNDEQF
TRBJ1-2 TRBV28 ASSFNTGGYGYT
TRBJ2-3 TRBV6-1 ASSGLAGGPGADTQY
TRBJ1-5 TRBV6-2/TRBV6-3 ASSPTGGFNQPQH
TRBJ1-4 TRBV4-2 ASSQLLQGANEKLF
TRBJ1-5 TRBV4-1 ASSQKEWGVNQPQH
TRBJ1-2 TRBV5-1 ASSAQGDYGYT
TRBJ1-4 TRBV2 ASSRLTANEKLF
TRBJ1-5 TRBV19 AGRTGNQPQH
TRBJ2-7 TRBV10-3 AISEPGEQY
TRBJ1-2 TRBV20-1 SANGNYGYT
TRBJ2-5 TRBV28 ASSPPGQGLSQY
TRBJ2-3 TRBV30 AYDREEVGDTQY
TRBJ2-3 TRBV19 ASQLGGMNPSTDTQY
TRBJ1-5 TRBV6-5 ASSYSNSHQPQH
TRBJ2-1 TRBV13 ASSLRLTSSYNEQF
TRBJ2-3 TRBV11-2 ASSFTLAGDGRDTQY